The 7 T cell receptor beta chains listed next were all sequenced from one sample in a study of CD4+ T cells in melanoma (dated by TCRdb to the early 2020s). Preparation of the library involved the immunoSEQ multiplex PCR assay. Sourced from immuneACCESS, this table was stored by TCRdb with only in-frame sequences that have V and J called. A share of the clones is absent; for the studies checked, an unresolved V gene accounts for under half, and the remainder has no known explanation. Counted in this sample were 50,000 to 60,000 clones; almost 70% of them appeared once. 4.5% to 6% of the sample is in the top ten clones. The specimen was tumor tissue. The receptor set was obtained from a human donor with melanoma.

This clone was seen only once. CDR3 in amino acids: CASSGAGGSRRTEAFF. The CDR3 DNA reads TGTGCCAGCAGTGGGGCCGGGGGCTCCCGAAGGACTGAAGCTTTCTTT. The V gene is TRBV7-9, the J gene TRBJ1-1; TRBD1 might be the D (6 bases). Germline V gene lookup returns CDR1 SEHNR and CDR2 FQNEAQ (reference sequence). The CDR3 extends over 16 amino acids. V shed 6 bases and J shed 5 bases, with 22 bases lying between them.

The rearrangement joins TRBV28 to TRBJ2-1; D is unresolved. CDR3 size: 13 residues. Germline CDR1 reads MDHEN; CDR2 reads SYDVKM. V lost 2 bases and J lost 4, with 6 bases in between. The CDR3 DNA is TGTGCCAGCAGTTTACCGGATTACAATGAGCAGTTCTTC. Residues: CASSLPDYNEQFF. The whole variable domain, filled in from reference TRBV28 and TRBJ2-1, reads DVKVTQSSRYLVKRTGEKVFLECVQDMDHENMFWYRQDPGLGLRLIYFSYDVKMKEKGDIPEGYSVSREKKERFSLILESASTNQTSMYLCASSLPDYNEQFFGPGTRLTVL.

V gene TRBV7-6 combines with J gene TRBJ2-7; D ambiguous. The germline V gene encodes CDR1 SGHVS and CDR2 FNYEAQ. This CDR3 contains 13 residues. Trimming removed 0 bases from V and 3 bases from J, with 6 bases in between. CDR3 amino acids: CASSLAPIYEQYF. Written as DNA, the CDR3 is TGTGCCAGCAGCTTAGCGCCGATCTACGAGCAGTACTTC.

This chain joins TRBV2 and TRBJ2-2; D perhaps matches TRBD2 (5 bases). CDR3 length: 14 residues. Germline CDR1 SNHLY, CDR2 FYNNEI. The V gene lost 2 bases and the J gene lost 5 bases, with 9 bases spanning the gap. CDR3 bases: TGTGCCAGCAGTGAATACAGAGGGACCGGGGAGCTGTTTTTT. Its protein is CASSEYRGTGELFF.

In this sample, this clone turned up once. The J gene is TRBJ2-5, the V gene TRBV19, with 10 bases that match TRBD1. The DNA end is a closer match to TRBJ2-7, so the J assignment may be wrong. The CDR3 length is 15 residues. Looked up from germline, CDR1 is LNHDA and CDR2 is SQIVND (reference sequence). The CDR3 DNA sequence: TGTGCCAGTGGATTTTCCGGGACAGGGGTAAACGAGCAGTACTTC. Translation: CASGFSGTGVNEQYF.

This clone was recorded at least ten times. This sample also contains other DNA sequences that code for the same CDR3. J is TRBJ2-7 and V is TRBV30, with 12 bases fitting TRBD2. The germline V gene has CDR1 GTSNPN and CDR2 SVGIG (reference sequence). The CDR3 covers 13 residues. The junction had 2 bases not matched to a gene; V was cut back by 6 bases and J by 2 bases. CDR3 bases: TGTGCCTGTCGACTAGCGGGGGCCTACGAGCAGTACTTC. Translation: CACRLAGAYEQYF.

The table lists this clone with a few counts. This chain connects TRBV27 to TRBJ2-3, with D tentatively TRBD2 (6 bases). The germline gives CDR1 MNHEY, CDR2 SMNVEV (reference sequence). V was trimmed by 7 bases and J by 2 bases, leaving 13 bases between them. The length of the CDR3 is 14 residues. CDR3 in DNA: TGTGCCAGCACAGGGACTCAACTCACAGATACGCAGTATTTT. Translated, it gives CASTGTQLTDTQYF.